These 12 T cell receptor beta chains originate from one sample sequenced in a study of OX40 agonist ivuxolimab in advanced cancers. Some clones are missing from TCRdb's copy, which holds only in-frame ones; the method was immunoSEQ multiplex PCR. The table lists roughly 65,000 clones, nearly 90% of them singletons. The specimen was CD4+ or CD8+ T cells sorted from blood, collected in a trial of the OX40 agonist ivuxolimab. The origin of the receptors is an adult with an advanced solid tumor such as melanoma, head and neck, liver or kidney cancer.

The gene calls are TRBV18 and TRBJ1-1, with D possibly being TRBD1 (5 bases). The germline gives CDR1 KGHSH, CDR2 LQKENI. The CDR3 covers 15 residues. The V end was cut by 3 bases, the J end by 1 base, with 12 bases between. The CDR3 sequence is CASSPPGSQNTEAFF. The DNA of the CDR3 is TGTGCCAGCTCACCTCCAGGGTCACAGAACACTGAAGCTTTCTTT.

V gene TRBV28 combines with J gene TRBJ1-6; a weak D match, TRBD1 (5 bases). Trimming shortened V by 5 bases and J by 9 bases, and 20 bases separated the two germline ends. CDR1 is MDHEN and CDR2 is SYDVKM in the germline V gene. The CDR3 covers 16 residues. CDR3 region: CASSPQTAGYGSPLHF. Here the CDR3 DNA reads TGTGCCAGCAGTCCTCAGACAGCGGGATATGGTTCACCCCTCCACTTT.

The chain is built from TRBV7-2 and TRBJ2-5; 14 positions agree with TRBD2. J was trimmed by 5 bases and V by 5 bases; bases with no gene match: 7. Germline CDR1 and CDR2: SGHTA and FQGNSA. The CDR3 totals 16 residues. The CDR3 loop is CASSMTSGRASETQYF. Written as DNA, the CDR3 is TGTGCCAGCAGCATGACTAGCGGGAGGGCCAGTGAGACCCAGTACTTC.

This clone was observed once. The chain couples TRBV5-5 to TRBJ2-2, with TRBD2 identical over 7 bases. V shed 3 bases and J 1 base; nucleotides not matched to a gene: 9. Germline V lookup: CDR1 SGHKS, CDR2 YYEKEE (reference sequence). The CDR3 consists of 17 residues. CDR3 region: CASSSHGGRVNTGELFF. In DNA, the CDR3 is TGTGCCAGCAGCTCCCATGGAGGGAGGGTGAACACCGGGGAGCTGTTTTTT.

This chain uses TRBV10-3 with TRBJ1-1; 8 bases line up with TRBD1. Unmatched junction bases numbered 10, after V lost 6 bases and J lost 1 base. Per germline, CDR1 ENHRY and CDR2 SYGVKD. There are 16 residues in the CDR3. The DNA for the CDR3 is TGTGCCATCAGCTCCCGACAGGGGATAGCGAACACTGAAGCTTTCTTT. It yields the protein CAISSRQGIANTEAFF.

V and J are TRBV5-6 and TRBJ2-5; 8 positions agree with TRBD2. V lost 5 bases and J lost 2; bases outside the gene matches: 11. Germline V CDR1 and CDR2: SGHDT, YYEEEE. This CDR3 is 16 amino acids long. The CDR3 here is CASSTSGRTEQETQYF. The CDR3 DNA sequence: TGTGCCAGCAGTACTAGCGGAAGGACGGAGCAAGAGACCCAGTACTTC.

The V and J genes are TRBV9 and TRBJ2-1; maybe TRBD2 (6 bases). The CDR3 spans 16 residues. V gave up 0 bases and J gave up 2 bases, with 12 bases separating them. The germline V gene has CDR1 SGDLS and CDR2 YYNGEE. CDR3 loop: CASSVGLGGTYNEQFF. CDR3 nucleotides: TGTGCCAGCAGCGTAGGATTAGGCGGGACCTACAATGAGCAGTTCTTC.

This clone has a handful of counts. CDR3 in amino acids: CASSQTSGSYEQYF. CDR3 DNA: TGTGCCAGCAGCCAGACTAGCGGGAGCTACGAGCAGTACTTC. This chain joins TRBV11-2 and TRBJ2-7; 12 nucleotides match TRBD2. Germline V gene data show CDR1 as SGHAT and CDR2 as FQNNGV. The CDR3 covers 14 residues. V shed 5 bases, J shed 3 bases, and the junction held 2 bases outside the gene matches.

The chain is built from TRBV28 and TRBJ2-5; the D is unclear. Germline loops: CDR1 MDHEN, CDR2 SYDVKM. With 3 bases removed from V and 2 bases from J, the gap between germline ends came to 10 bases. The CDR3 consists of 14 residues. The CDR3 coding sequence is TGTGCCAGCAGTTTGCCCCCGTTGCAAGAGACCCAGTACTTC. It encodes CASSLPPLQETQYF. Based on the CDR3 plus reference TRBV28 and TRBJ2-5, the full variable domain is DVKVTQSSRYLVKRTGEKVFLECVQDMDHENMFWYRQDPGLGLRLIYFSYDVKMKEKGDIPEGYSVSREKKERFSLILESASTNQTSMYLCASSLPPLQETQYFGPGTRLLVL.

The genes are TRBV6-6 and TRBJ2-3; 9 nucleotides match TRBD1. The CDR3 covers 14 residues. The junction had 8 bases not matched to a gene; V was cut back by 6 bases and J by 7 bases. Looked up from germline, CDR1 is MNHNY and CDR2 is SVGAGI (reference sequence). The CDR3 nucleotides read TGTGCCAGCAGCCCGGGACAGGGTCAAAATACGCAGTATTTT. The encoded protein is CASSPGQGQNTQYF.

The chain has TRBV7-2 and TRBJ2-5, with TRBD1 matching 10 bases. With V trimmed by 1 base and J by 5 bases, 13 bases remained unmatched. CDR1 SGHTA and CDR2 FQGNSA come from the germline V gene. This CDR3 comprises 18 residues. The CDR3 loop is CASSLGFWDRGVRETQYF. CDR3 in DNA: TGTGCCAGCAGCTTAGGTTTCTGGGACAGGGGCGTCAGGGAGACCCAGTACTTC.

The V gene is TRBV11-2, the J gene TRBJ2-6; 7 bases align to TRBD2. V lost 7 bases to trimming and J lost 0 bases; unmatched junction nucleotides: 12. The CDR3 extends over 18 amino acids. In germline, CDR1 is SGHAT, CDR2 FQNNGV. CDR3 amino acids: CASTVRGDGSSGANVLTF. The CDR3, as DNA: TGTGCCAGCACCGTCCGGGGGGACGGGAGCTCTGGGGCCAACGTCCTGACTTTC.